The 7 T cell receptor beta chains reported below all come from one sample, sequenced in a study of blood T cell repertoires in COVID-19. Produced via immunoSEQ multiplex PCR; TCRdb's table is partial and in-frame only. The data show some 380,000 clones, approximately 89% seen once. Sequencing used PBMCs or T cells enriched from blood (not recorded which). The origin of the receptors is a man aged 30 to 39 who had recovered from COVID-19.

V and J are TRBV30 and TRBJ1-2, with D tentatively TRBD1 (6 bases). Germline V CDR1 and CDR2: GTSNPN, SVGIG (reference sequence). The CDR3 runs to 12 residues. V lost 6 bases, J lost 5 bases, and 13 bases lay in between. CDR3 sequence reads: CACSTGIYGYTF. CDR3 in DNA: TGTGCCTGCTCGACAGGAATATATGGCTACACCTTC. Supplemented by reference TRBV30 and TRBJ1-2, the full variable domain reads SQTIHQWPATLVQPVGSPLSLECTVEGTSNPNLYWYRQAAGRGLQLLFYSVGIGQISSEVPQNLSASRPQDRQFILSSKKLLLSDSGFYLCACSTGIYGYTFGSGTRLTVV.

The chain joins TRBV18 to TRBJ2-7; 9 positions match TRBD1. Trimming took 3 bases from V and 2 from J; bases not matched to a gene: 5. Germline values: CDR1 KGHSH, CDR2 LQKENI. CDR3 size: 15 residues. The CDR3 here is CASSPPGQGTYEQYF. CDR3 in DNA: TGTGCCAGCTCACCTCCGGGACAGGGCACCTACGAGCAGTACTTC.

The chain carries TRBV9 and TRBJ1-5; D unresolved. CDR3 length: 15 residues. Germline CDR1 is SGDLS and CDR2 is YYNGEE. Trimming left V 3 bases short and J 4 bases short, with 14 bases between. Written as DNA, the CDR3 is TGTGCCAGCAGCGGAAGTGGAGGTGGGAATCAGCCCCAGCATTTT. Amino acids: CASSGSGGGNQPQHF.

This chain links TRBV7-9 with TRBJ2-2, with a possible D match to TRBD1 (6 bases). The V end lost 4 bases, the J end lost 0 bases, and 9 bases lay between the germline ends. Germline CDR1 reads SEHNR; CDR2 reads FQNEAQ (reference sequence). There are 15 residues in the CDR3. Written as DNA, the CDR3 is TGTGCCAGCAGCTGGGACACCCCGAACACCGGGGAGCTGTTTTTT. This encodes CASSWDTPNTGELFF.

J is TRBJ2-1 and V is TRBV27; D unclear. Germline loops: CDR1 MNHEY, CDR2 SMNVEV (reference sequence). CDR3 length: 13 residues. Trimming took off 3 bases at V and 6 bases at J, with 9 bases between the two ends. CDR3 in amino acids: CASSFSGTNEQFF. CDR3 coding DNA: TGTGCCAGCAGTTTCTCAGGTACCAATGAGCAGTTCTTC.

This rearrangement joins TRBV19 to TRBJ1-4, with D unclear. Trimming took 5 bases from V and 5 from J, leaving 9 bases between them. The CDR3 loop spans 13 amino acids. CDR1 and CDR2 from the germline V gene are LNHDA and SQIVND (reference sequence). As DNA, the CDR3 is TGTGCCAGTAGTGACGTGAGGAATGAAAAACTGTTTTTT. It codes for CASSDVRNEKLFF.

V usage is TRBV7-9 and J usage is TRBJ1-3; possibly TRBD1 for D (6 bases). The germline V gene encodes CDR1 SEHNR and CDR2 FQNEAQ (reference sequence). The V gene lost 4 bases and the J gene lost 0 bases, with 16 bases spanning the gap. The CDR3 length is 17 residues. The CDR3 DNA reads TGTGCCAGCAGCTCCATGGCGGACAGCGGCTCTGGAAACACCATATATTTT. It specifies CASSSMADSGSGNTIYF.